This is a list of T cell receptor beta chains from one sample in a study of Ad26.COV2.S vaccination and SARS-CoV-2 variants. Clones were read by immunoSEQ multiplex PCR, and TCRdb kept only the in-frame ones, dropping some. This table holds approximately 360,000 clones, about four fifths found once. The sample here was peripheral blood, taken in a trial of Ad26.COV2.S vaccine versus placebo. These receptors were taken from a person between 18 and 65 years old who received the Ad26.COV2.S COVID-19 vaccine or a placebo. Each CDR3 is given with its conserved first and last residue. The D gene is left open where the match is weak. For some rows the clone size is stated as once, few or many, or as a class when expanded; others skip it.

clone_size	v_call	d_call	j_call	cdr3_nt	cdr3_aa
NA	TRBV18	NA	TRBJ2-5	TGTGCCAGCCTTGGACAGATTCAAGAGACCCAGTACTTC	CASLGQIQETQYF
NA	TRBV6-2/TRBV6-3	TRBD1	TRBJ2-3	TGTGCCAGCAGCACCTGGGACAGGGTAGGGGATACGCAGTATTTT	CASSTWDRVGDTQYF
NA	TRBV7-3	NA	TRBJ1-1	TGTGCCAGCAGCCCCATCTCAGGGAGGGACCGCTACACTGAAGCTTTCTTT	CASSPISGRDRYTEAFF
NA	TRBV5-1	TRBD2	TRBJ2-2	TGCGCCAGCAGCTGGGGGACTAGCGGGAGAGCCGGGGAGCTGTTTTTT	CASSWGTSGRAGELFF
NA	TRBV5-4	NA	TRBJ1-3	TGTGCCAGCAGCACCCAGGGGACTGGAAACACCATATATTTT	CASSTQGTGNTIYF
NA	TRBV9	TRBD1	TRBJ2-5	TGTGCCAGCAGCCGCGCAGGACAGGGAGCCGAGGAGACCCAGTACTTC	CASSRAGQGAEETQYF
NA	TRBV27	NA	TRBJ1-3	TGTGCCAGCAAAAAAGGGGGACCGAGCTCTGGAAACACCATATATTTT	CASKKGGPSSGNTIYF
few	TRBV18	NA	TRBJ1-1	TGTGCCAGCTCACCGGGGGGGAACACTGAAGCTTTCTTT	CASSPGGNTEAFF
NA	TRBV18	NA	TRBJ2-3	TGTGCCAGCTCGCGGGAACCCGCACCTAGCACAGATACGCAGTATTTT	CASSREPAPSTDTQYF
NA	TRBV18	TRBD2	TRBJ2-7	TGTGCCAGCTCACCCCCCGGGACTAGCGGGAGCTACGAGCAGTACTTC	CASSPPGTSGSYEQYF
NA	TRBV5-1	TRBD2	TRBJ2-5	TGCGCCAGCAGCTTACGACTAGCGGGAGCCCAAGAGACCCAGTACTTC	CASSLRLAGAQETQYF
NA	TRBV30	TRBD1	TRBJ1-1	TGTGCCTGGAGTGCGACAGGGACCACTGAAGCTTTCTTT	CAWSATGTTEAFF
NA	TRBV19	NA	TRBJ1-1	TGTGCCAGTAGTACGCAGGTCGTCCTGGTAAGCACTGAAGCTTTCTTT	CASSTQVVLVSTEAFF
NA	TRBV19	NA	TRBJ1-2	TGTGCCAGTAGTCGACACGTAGATATACATGGCTACACCTTC	CASSRHVDIHGYTF
NA	TRBV10-3	TRBD1	TRBJ2-7	TGTGCCATCAGTTTGGGGACAGGGCCCCCCAGGTTCTTC	CAISLGTGPPRFF
NA	TRBV18	NA	TRBJ1-2	TGTGCCAGCTCACCACCTGATCGGGCTTCCGGTGGCTACACCTTC	CASSPPDRASGGYTF
NA	TRBV21-1	NA	TRBJ2-3	TGTGCCAGCAGCAACTTGGGGGGAGGGAACCCAGATACGCAGTATTTT	CASSNLGGGNPDTQYF
NA	TRBV7-2	NA	TRBJ1-2	TGTGCCAGCAGCTTATCTGGGGTTTTTTCGGGTGGCTACACCTTC	CASSLSGVFSGGYTF